The following is a T cell receptor beta chain sequence with its context. Its matching antigen is unknown. The data belong to a study of cytomegalovirus exposure and HLA in healthy donors. Study results and caveats: The tendency of first-cohort TCR clusters to co-occur in the 90 to 150 validation repertoires emerged from a later analysis. Reportedly, diagnosis of cytomegalovirus status by the classifier showed high specificity and sensitivity.

V was trimmed by 5 bases and J by 2 bases, leaving 10 bases between them. Germline CDR1 reads LNHDA; CDR2 reads SQIVND (reference sequence). The CDR3 sequence is 14 residues long. Produced via immunoSEQ multiplex PCR; TCRdb's table is partial and in-frame only. Of around 350,000 clones listed, 86% are singletons. This TCR was sampled from a woman aged 18-29 years in good health and CMV-seronegative. J is TRBJ2-1 and V is TRBV19; tentatively, D is TRBD2 (6 bases). Material: PBMCs. The CDR3 nucleotides are TGTGCCAGTAGTCCGGGGACTGCCTACAATGAGCAGTTCTTC. It is translated as CASSPGTAYNEQFF. The full variable domain, with the rest looked up from reference TRBV19 and TRBJ2-1, is DGGITQSPKYLFRKEGQNVTLSCEQNLNHDAMYWYRQDPGQGLRLIYYSQIVNDFQKGDIAEGYSVSREKKESFPLTVTSAQKNPTAFYLCASSPGTAYNEQFFGPGTRLTVL.